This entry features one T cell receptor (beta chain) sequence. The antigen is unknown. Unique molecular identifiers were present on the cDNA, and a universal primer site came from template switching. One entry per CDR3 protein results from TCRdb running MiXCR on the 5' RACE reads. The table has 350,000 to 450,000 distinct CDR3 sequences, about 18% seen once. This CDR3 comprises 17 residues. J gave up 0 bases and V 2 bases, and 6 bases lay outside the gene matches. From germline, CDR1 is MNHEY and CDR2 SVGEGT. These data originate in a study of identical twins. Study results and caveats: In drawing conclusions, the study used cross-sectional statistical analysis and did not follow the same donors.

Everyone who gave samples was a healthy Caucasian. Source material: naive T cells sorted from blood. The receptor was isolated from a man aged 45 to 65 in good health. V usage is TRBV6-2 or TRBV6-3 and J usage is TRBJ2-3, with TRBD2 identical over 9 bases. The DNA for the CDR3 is TGTGCCAGCAGTTACGACTTAGCGGGAGAAAGCACAGATACGCAGTATTTT. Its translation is CASSYDLAGESTDTQYF.